These T cell receptor beta chains were read from a single sample in a study of CD8 T cells in ankylosing spondylitis. TCRdb re-derived calls from the 5' RACE reads in MiXCR, one entry per CDR3 protein. Of roughly 97,000 distinct CDR3 sequences in the sample, roughly 8.7% are singletons; the top ten hold 9.5% to 10%. What was sequenced was blood, either unsorted or a sorted T cell fraction (not recorded which). These TCRs come from a male donor with ankylosing spondylitis or in good health (not recorded which). The CDR3 runs from the conserved cysteine through the conserved F or W. Each record gives: clone size, CDR3 length, J gene, V gene, D gene, CDR3 protein, CDR3 DNA. A D gene is named only where the DNA matches it firmly. Clone sizes are given selectively: once, few, many, or a class where the clone is expanded.

>many|14|TRBJ2-2|TRBV7-9|NA
CASTPPTNTGELFF
TGTGCCAGCACCCCTCCTACGAACACCGGGGAGCTGTTTTTT
>few|15|TRBJ1-2|TRBV5-1|TRBD1
CASSLEGTGSYGYTF
TGCGCCAGCAGCTTGGAGGGGACAGGAAGTTATGGCTACACCTTC
>many|14|TRBJ1-1|TRBV27|NA
CASSFMRVSTEAFF
TGTGCCAGCAGTTTTATGCGGGTCTCGACTGAAGCTTTCTTT
>many|13|TRBJ2-5|TRBV6-2/TRBV6-3|NA
CASSFAPTRTQYF
TGTGCCAGCAGTTTCGCCCCCACTCGGACCCAGTACTTC
>many|13|TRBJ2-2|TRBV7-3|NA
CASSLTGLGELFF
TGTGCCAGCAGCTTGACAGGTCTGGGGGAGCTGTTTTTT
>many|15|TRBJ2-7|TRBV20-1|TRBD1
CSARSGTGVSYEQYF
TGCAGTGCTAGGTCCGGGACAGGGGTTTCCTACGAGCAGTACTTC
>many|16|TRBJ2-1|TRBV30|NA
CAWRTQARRTNNEQFF
TGTGCCTGGAGGACCCAGGCCCGTCGAACAAACAATGAGCAGTTCTTC
>many|14|TRBJ1-5|TRBV20-1|NA
CSAHRGVGEQPQHF
TGCAGTGCTCATAGGGGAGTAGGAGAACAGCCCCAGCATTTT
>NA|15|TRBJ1-6|TRBV7-9|TRBD1
CASRPTGGYDSPLHF
TGTGCCAGCAGACCCACAGGGGGATACGATTCACCCCTCCACTTT
>NA|14|TRBJ1-5|TRBV12-3/TRBV12-4|NA
CASSLRPRDQPQHF
TGTGCCAGCAGTTTAAGACCTCGTGATCAGCCCCAGCATTTT
>many|14|TRBJ2-7|TRBV7-9|TRBD1
CASSSTGGEYEQYF
TGTGCCAGCAGCTCGACAGGGGGCGAGTACGAGCAGTACTTC
>many|11|TRBJ1-1|TRBV29-1|NA
CSGAENTEAFF
TGCAGCGGGGCGGAGAACACTGAAGCTTTCTTT
>many|21|TRBJ2-1|TRBV11-1|TRBD2
CASRQFYYSGRPLVSDNEQFF
TGTGCCAGCAGGCAATTCTATTATAGCGGGAGGCCCTTGGTTAGTGACAATGAGCAGTTCTTC
>many|17|TRBJ2-1|TRBV12-3/TRBV12-4|NA
CASSLGWGASGGTVKFF
TGTGCCAGCAGTTTAGGGTGGGGGGCTAGCGGTGGCACGGTCAAGTTCTTC
>many|17|TRBJ1-6|TRBV20-1|NA
CSARVVGKVGYNSPLHF
TGCAGTGCTAGAGTGGTGGGGAAGGTTGGGTATAATTCACCCCTCCACTTT
>many|15|TRBJ1-4|TRBV12-3/TRBV12-4|TRBD1
CASSLGQGREEKLFF
TGTGCCAGCAGCCTTGGACAGGGACGAGAAGAAAAACTGTTTTTT
>NA|13|TRBJ2-5|TRBV4-1|NA
CASSHGVQETQYF
TGCGCCAGCAGCCACGGGGTACAAGAGACCCAGTACTTC
>many|14|TRBJ1-5|TRBV2|TRBD1
CASSPDRGDQPQHF
TGTGCCAGCAGTCCGGACAGGGGAGATCAGCCCCAGCATTTT
>many|16|TRBJ1-1|TRBV7-2|TRBD1
CASSPWGDRVNTEAFF
TGTGCCAGCAGCCCTTGGGGGGACAGGGTGAACACTGAAGCTTTCTTT
>many|15|TRBJ1-1|TRBV9|NA
CASSVLSMGDTEAFF
TGTGCCAGCAGCGTTTTGTCTATGGGCGACACTGAAGCTTTCTTT
>many|15|TRBJ2-3|TRBV9|NA
CASSLGQSLTDTQYF
TGTGCCAGCAGCCTGGGACAATCTCTCACAGATACGCAGTATTTT
>many|13|TRBJ2-1|TRBV11-1|NA
CASRPTGYNEQFF
TGTGCCAGCAGACCAACAGGGTACAATGAGCAGTTCTTC
>NA|14|TRBJ1-1|TRBV7-2|NA
CASSLRRGNTEAFF
TGTGCCAGCAGCTTACGCAGGGGGAACACTGAAGCTTTCTTT
>few|16|TRBJ2-1|TRBV6-2/TRBV6-3|TRBD1
CASGGTGTGDYNEQFF
TGTGCCAGCGGGGGGACCGGGACAGGGGACTACAATGAGCAGTTCTTC
>few|14|TRBJ1-2|TRBV9|NA
CASSVSPRAYGYTF
TGTGCCAGCAGCGTATCGCCAAGGGCTTATGGCTACACCTTC
>many|15|TRBJ2-1|TRBV12-3/TRBV12-4|NA
CASSPHYPTYNEQFF
TGTGCCAGCAGTCCGCACTACCCTACCTACAATGAGCAGTTCTTC
>NA|16|TRBJ1-3|TRBV4-3|NA
CASSLVGGDAGNTIYF
TGCGCCAGCAGCTTGGTTGGAGGGGATGCTGGAAACACCATATATTTT
>NA|15|TRBJ2-7|TRBV11-2|TRBD2
CASSLGSGISYEQYF
TGTGCCAGCAGCTTAGGTAGCGGGATCTCCTACGAGCAGTACTTC
>many|13|TRBJ2-7|TRBV29-1|TRBD1
CSVSGTANYEQYF
TGCAGCGTTTCCGGGACAGCGAACTACGAGCAGTACTTC
>many|13|TRBJ1-1|TRBV7-9|NA
CASSPPRYTEAFF
TGTGCCAGCAGCCCCCCCCGTTACACTGAAGCTTTCTTT
>many|11|TRBJ1-2|TRBV29-1|NA
CSVPREKGYTF
TGCAGCGTTCCGAGGGAGAAGGGCTACACCTTC
>NA|14|TRBJ1-2|TRBV5-4|NA
CASSWVGANYGYTF
TGTGCCAGCAGCTGGGTCGGGGCTAACTATGGCTACACCTTC
>many|14|TRBJ2-1|TRBV9|NA
CASSPRPPHDEQFF
TGTGCCAGCAGCCCTAGACCGCCCCACGATGAGCAGTTCTTC
>many|14|TRBJ1-5|TRBV5-6|NA
CASSLSFSNQPQHF
TGTGCCAGCAGCTTGTCATTTAGCAATCAGCCCCAGCATTTT
>many|15|TRBJ2-7|TRBV7-9|TRBD2
CASSYTTSGAYEQYF
TGTGCCAGCAGCTATACGACTAGCGGGGCCTACGAGCAGTACTTC
>NA|15|TRBJ2-5|TRBV7-2|TRBD1
CASSFHRGLQETQYF
TGTGCCAGCAGCTTCCACAGGGGGCTGCAAGAGACCCAGTACTTC
>many|14|TRBJ2-4|TRBV10-3|NA
CAIRNDGGQNIQYF
TGTGCCATCAGAAACGACGGGGGGCAAAACATTCAGTACTTC
>many|12|TRBJ1-2|TRBV20-1|TRBD1
CSADRGRNGYTF
TGCAGTGCTGACAGGGGGCGGAATGGCTACACCTTC
>many|17|TRBJ1-5|TRBV15|NA
CATSRDFRIPNDQPQHF
TGTGCCACCAGCAGAGATTTTCGCATCCCCAATGATCAGCCCCAGCATTTT
>many|13|TRBJ1-2|TRBV29-1|NA
CSVVTGLNYGYTF
TGCAGCGTGGTAACAGGGCTTAACTATGGCTACACCTTC
>many|15|TRBJ1-1|TRBV6-5|TRBD1
CASSYSTGANTEAFF
TGTGCCAGCAGTTACTCGACAGGGGCGAACACTGAAGCTTTCTTT
>many|14|TRBJ1-3|TRBV5-5|NA
CASSTGPAGNTIYF
TGTGCCAGCAGCACGGGACCCGCTGGAAACACCATATATTTT
>many|15|TRBJ1-6|TRBV14|NA
CASSVQGSYNSPLHF
TGTGCCAGCAGTGTCCAAGGGAGCTATAATTCACCCCTCCACTTT
>NA|14|TRBJ2-1|TRBV7-2|TRBD2
CASSLTTTRGEQFF
TGTGCCAGCAGCTTAACTACGACGCGGGGGGAGCAGTTCTTC
>NA|16|TRBJ2-5|TRBV12-3/TRBV12-4|TRBD2
CASSTGTSAYQETQYF
TGTGCCAGCAGTACCGGGACTAGCGCGTACCAAGAGACCCAGTACTTC
>many|14|TRBJ1-5|TRBV5-1|NA
CASSFGHPNQPQHF
TGCGCCAGCAGCTTTGGACATCCAAATCAGCCCCAGCATTTT
>few|16|TRBJ2-7|TRBV11-3|NA
CASSPNGGMAVYEQYF
TGTGCCAGCAGCCCAAATGGGGGGATGGCCGTCTACGAGCAGTACTTC
>few|13|TRBJ2-1|TRBV7-9|NA
CASSWTPYNEQFF
TGTGCCAGCAGCTGGACTCCTTACAATGAGCAGTTCTTC
>many|14|TRBJ2-7|TRBV5-1|TRBD1
CASSATGQGYEQYF
TGCGCCAGCAGCGCAACGGGACAGGGCTACGAGCAGTACTTC
>many|16|TRBJ1-1|TRBV5-4|NA
CASSRSRGEGNTEAFF
TGTGCCAGCAGCCGCTCAAGGGGCGAGGGGAACACTGAAGCTTTCTTT
>many|15|TRBJ1-4|TRBV11-2|NA
CASSDRVELNGKLFF
TGTGCCAGCAGCGATAGGGTGGAGCTGAACGGGAAACTGTTTTTT
>many|12|TRBJ1-2|TRBV29-1|TRBD1
CSARTGGTGYTF
TGCAGCGCTCGGACAGGGGGCACTGGCTACACCTTC
>few|17|TRBJ2-7|TRBV18|TRBD2
CASSPREPGLAGYEQYF
TGTGCCAGCTCACCGAGAGAACCGGGACTAGCGGGTTACGAGCAGTACTTC
>many|14|TRBJ2-3|TRBV20-1|NA
CSARVGVWADTQYF
TGCAGTGCTAGAGTCGGCGTGTGGGCAGATACGCAGTATTTT
>many|13|TRBJ1-4|TRBV20-1|NA
CSAERGVDEKLFF
TGCAGTGCTGAGAGGGGAGTCGATGAAAAACTGTTTTTT